The subject of this entry is one TCR beta chain. The record originates from a study of blood T cells in healthy people across ages. CDR3 length equals 12 residues. V was cut by 6 bases and J by 11 bases, with 16 bases left in between. In germline, CDR1 is SNHLY, CDR2 FYNNEI. The use of a sample-barcoded 5' primer and a J-beta primer mix characterized a second PCR of roughly 6 to 11 cycles. TCRdb recomputed calls from the 5' RACE reads with MiXCR, one row per CDR3 protein. The table has about 1 million distinct CDR3 sequences, less than 25% seen once; the top ten hold approximately 0.79%. These data also featured in a second study, about T cells of mothers and their children.

The J gene is TRBJ1-1, the V gene TRBV2; a weak D match, TRBD1 (5 bases). This clonotype was sampled from a girl aged 2-10 years in good health. The sample taken for sequencing was blood. The CDR3 spells CASSQGLQNAFF. CDR3 nucleotides: TGTGCCAGCAGCCAGGGCTTACAAAACGCTTTCTTT.